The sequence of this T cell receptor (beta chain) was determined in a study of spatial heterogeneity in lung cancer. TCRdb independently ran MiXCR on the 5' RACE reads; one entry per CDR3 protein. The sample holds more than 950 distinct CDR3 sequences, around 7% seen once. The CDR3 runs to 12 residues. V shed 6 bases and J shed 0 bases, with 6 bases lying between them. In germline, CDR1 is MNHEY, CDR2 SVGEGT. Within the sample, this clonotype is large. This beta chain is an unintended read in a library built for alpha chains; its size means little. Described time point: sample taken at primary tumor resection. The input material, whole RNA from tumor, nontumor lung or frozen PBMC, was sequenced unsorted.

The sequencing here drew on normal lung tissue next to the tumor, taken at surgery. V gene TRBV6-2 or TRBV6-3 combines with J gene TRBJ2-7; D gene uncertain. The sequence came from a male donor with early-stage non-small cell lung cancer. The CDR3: CASRRSSYEQYF. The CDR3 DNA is TGTGCCAGCAGAAGATCCTCCTACGAGCAGTACTTC.